Presented here are 8 T cell receptor beta chains from one specimen sequenced in a study of PD-L1 blockade in urothelial cancer. Repertoires were generated with immunoSEQ multiplex PCR, while TCRdb's copy carries only in-frame clones and drops some. This table holds some 27,000 clones, 80% found once. Sequencing used PBMCs, obtained around atezolizumab (anti-PD-L1) treatment. Every receptor here comes from a man aged 50 or older with urothelial cancer.

The chain links TRBV11-3 to TRBJ2-2, with TRBD1 matching 8 bases. The CDR3 sequence is 14 residues long. The trim removed 5 bases at V and 5 bases at J, leaving 4 bases unmatched. Per the germline V gene, CDR1 is SGHNT and CDR2 is YENEEA. The CDR3, as DNA: TGTGCCAGCAGCCGACAGGGGTTTACCGGGGAGCTGTTTTTT. Translating gives CASSRQGFTGELFF.

This clone occurred a few times. This chain uses TRBV5-1 with TRBJ2-1; 12 nucleotides agree with TRBD2. Trimming cost V 4 bases and J 8 bases; bases outside gene matches: 13. CDR1 SGHRS and CDR2 YFSETQ come from the germline V gene. The CDR3 has 17 residues. CDR3 residues: CASSGGASGGAVDEQFF. The CDR3 DNA follows: TGCGCCAGCAGCGGAGGGGCTAGCGGGGGGGCCGTCGATGAGCAGTTCTTC.

This chain connects TRBV6-5 to TRBJ1-1; D gene ambiguous. The CDR3 runs 14 residues. The V and J ends lost 2 bases and 0 bases respectively, with 7 bases between them. Germline V lookup: CDR1 MNHEY, CDR2 SVGAGI. The CDR3 DNA reads as TGTGCCAGCAGTTACGGCTTACTGAACACTGAAGCTTTCTTT. Protein product: CASSYGLLNTEAFF.

The rearrangement joins TRBV6-1 to TRBJ2-7; possible D gene TRBD1, 6 bases. CDR1 is MNHNS and CDR2 is SASEGT in the germline V gene. This CDR3 has 13 amino acids. The germline V and J ends were trimmed by 7 bases and 3 bases, with 13 bases remaining between them. This chain's CDR3 is CASTTGGSYEQYF. CDR3 nucleotide sequence: TGTGCCAGCACGACTGGGGGCAGCTACGAGCAGTACTTC.

This chain joins TRBV7-6 and TRBJ2-6, with 8 bases that match TRBD1. Germline V gene sequence: CDR1 SGHVS, CDR2 FNYEAQ. J lost 0 bases, V lost 1 base, and 14 bases had no gene match. The CDR3 loop spans 21 amino acids. In DNA, the CDR3 is TGTGCCAGCAGCTTAGAAGGGGGTTCGGGACAGGTACTCTCTGGGGCCAACGTCCTGACTTTC. This translates into CASSLEGGSGQVLSGANVLTF.

This clone has a handful of counts. The chain links TRBV7-2 to TRBJ1-5; D unresolved. This CDR3 spans 17 amino acids. Germline-derived CDR1 and CDR2 are SGHTA and FQGNSA. V lost 2 bases, J lost 0 bases, and 14 bases lay in between. This CDR3 is CASSLSGSPYSNQPQHF. CDR3 DNA: TGTGCCAGCAGCTTAAGTGGGAGTCCATATAGCAATCAGCCCCAGCATTTT.

In nucleotides, the CDR3 is TGTGCCAGCCGTCAAGGGGTGAACTACGAGCAGTACTTC. Translating gives CASRQGVNYEQYF. The chain carries TRBV27 and TRBJ2-7; perhaps TRBD1 as D (5 bases). The CDR3 is 13 amino acids. V was clipped by 8 bases and J by 3 bases, with 14 bases between them. The germline gives CDR1 MNHEY, CDR2 SMNVEV (reference sequence).

This chain joins TRBV7-2 and TRBJ1-4; tentative D call: TRBD1 (6 bases). V was pared by 4 bases and J by 5 bases, with 14 bases between. The CDR3 has 15 amino acids. Germline V CDR1 and CDR2: SGHTA, FQGNSA. The CDR3 region is CASSSTGLGNEKLFF. The DNA of the CDR3 is TGTGCCAGCAGCTCCACAGGGCTGGGGAATGAAAAACTGTTTTTT.